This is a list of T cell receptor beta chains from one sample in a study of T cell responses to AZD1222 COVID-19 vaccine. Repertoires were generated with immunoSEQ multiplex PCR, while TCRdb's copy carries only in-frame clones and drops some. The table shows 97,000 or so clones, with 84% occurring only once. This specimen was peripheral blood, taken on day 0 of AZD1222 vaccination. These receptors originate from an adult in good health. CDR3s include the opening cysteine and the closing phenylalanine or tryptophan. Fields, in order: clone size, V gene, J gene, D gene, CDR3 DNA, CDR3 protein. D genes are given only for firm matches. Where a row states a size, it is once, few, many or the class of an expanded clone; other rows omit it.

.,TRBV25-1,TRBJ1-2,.,TGTGCCAGCAGTGCGGGCCAGGGAAGGGGCTACACCTTC,CASSAGQGRGYTF
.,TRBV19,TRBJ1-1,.,TGTGCCAGTAGTCACCCAACGGTGGTGGGCGTTGAAGCTTTCTTT,CASSHPTVVGVEAFF
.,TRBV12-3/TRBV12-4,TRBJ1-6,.,TGTGCCAGCAGTTCCCTAGGGAGGTCACCCCTCCACTTT,CASSSLGRSPLHF
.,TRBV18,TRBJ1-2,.,TGTGCCAGCTCACCCAACCGACGGACAGAATATGGCTACACCTTC,CASSPNRRTEYGYTF
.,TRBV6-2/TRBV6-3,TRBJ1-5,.,TGTGCCAGCAGTTACCTGAGGGGTGCTAGCAATCAGCCCCAGCATTTT,CASSYLRGASNQPQHF
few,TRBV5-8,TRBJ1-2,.,TGTGCCAGCACCCTAACTTCCCCGGTCTATGGCTACACCTTC,CASTLTSPVYGYTF
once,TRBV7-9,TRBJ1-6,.,TGTGCCAGCAGCCAGGGACGGTATAATTCACCCCTCCACTTT,CASSQGRYNSPLHF
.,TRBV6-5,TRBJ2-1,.,TGTGCCAGCCAGATGAATAGCGATGAGCAGTTCTTC,CASQMNSDEQFF
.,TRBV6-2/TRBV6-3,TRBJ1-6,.,TGTGCCAGCAGTTACAGGGCAGGTACGCCCCTCCACTTT,CASSYRAGTPLHF
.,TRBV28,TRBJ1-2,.,TGTGCCAGCAGTTACCGCTATGGCTACACCTTC,CASSYRYGYTF
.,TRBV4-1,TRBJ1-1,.,TGCGCCAGCAGCCCAGGGTGGGGGATAAGAACTGAAGCTTTCTTT,CASSPGWGIRTEAFF
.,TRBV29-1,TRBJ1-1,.,TGCAGCGCTTTTGCGCCTCTTAAGCGTGAAGCTTTCTTT,CSAFAPLKREAFF
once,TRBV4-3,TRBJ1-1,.,TGCGCCAGCAGCCAAGAACTTAGGACAAACACTGAAGCTTTCTTT,CASSQELRTNTEAFF
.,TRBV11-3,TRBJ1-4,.,TGTGCCAGCAGCCCTAAGGGATCTACTAATGAAAAACTGTTTTTT,CASSPKGSTNEKLFF
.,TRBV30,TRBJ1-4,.,TGTGCCTGGAGTGTACTTGGGTTACCGAATGAAAAACTGTTTTTT,CAWSVLGLPNEKLFF
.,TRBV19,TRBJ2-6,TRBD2,TGTGCCAGTAAGCGGGGGGCAGGCAACTCTGGGGCCAACGTCCTGACTTTC,CASKRGAGNSGANVLTF
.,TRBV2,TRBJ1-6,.,TGTGCCAGCAGTGATTTACAGAGCAATTATTCACCCCTCCACTTT,CASSDLQSNYSPLHF
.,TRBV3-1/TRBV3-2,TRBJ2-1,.,TGTGCCAGCAGCCCAGGGAATGAGCAGTTCTTC,CASSPGNEQFF
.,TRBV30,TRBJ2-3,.,TGTGCCTGGAGCAACGACTTTGTCACGCAGTATTTT,CAWSNDFVTQYF
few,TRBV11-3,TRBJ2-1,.,TGTGCCAGCAGCATCACCGCGCGTGATGAGCAGTTCTTC,CASSITARDEQFF
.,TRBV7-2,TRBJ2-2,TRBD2,TGTGCCAGCAGCCCGGGTCAGAGACGGGGGGGCCTCACCGGGGAGCTGTTTTTT,CASSPGQRRGGLTGELFF
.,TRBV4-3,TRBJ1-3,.,TGCGCCAGCAGCTCTTCCTCTGGAAACACCATATATTTT,CASSSSSGNTIYF
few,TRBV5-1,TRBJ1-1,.,TGCGCCAGCAGCTTAGGTTCGGGGACACAGAACACTGAAGCTTTCTTT,CASSLGSGTQNTEAFF
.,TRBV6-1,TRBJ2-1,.,TGTGCCAGCAGACCACAATACAATGAGCAGTTCTTC,CASRPQYNEQFF
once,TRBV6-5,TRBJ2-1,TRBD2,TGTGCCAGCAGAGACCCCGGGACTAGAATTAATGAGCAGTTCTTC,CASRDPGTRINEQFF
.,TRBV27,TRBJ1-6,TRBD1,TGTGCCAGCAGTTTATACCAGACAGGGGGCAAATCACCCCTCCACTTT,CASSLYQTGGKSPLHF
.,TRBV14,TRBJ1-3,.,TGTGCCAGCAGCCAAGTTGGCTTACTGAGCTCTGGAAACACCATATATTTT,CASSQVGLLSSGNTIYF
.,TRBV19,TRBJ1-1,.,TGTGCCAGTAGTACCAGGGTAACCCCTGAAGCTTTCTTT,CASSTRVTPEAFF
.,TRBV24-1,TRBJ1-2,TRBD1,TGTGCCACCAGCCAGGGGGCCCAGGACTATGGCTACACCTTC,CATSQGAQDYGYTF
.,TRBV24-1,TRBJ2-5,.,TGTGCCACCAGTGATTTAGGGTCGAAAGAGACCCAGTACTTC,CATSDLGSKETQYF
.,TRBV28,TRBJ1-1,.,TGTGCCAGCAGTCCCCCTTCTGGGGTAGGGGCTTTCTTT,CASSPPSGVGAFF
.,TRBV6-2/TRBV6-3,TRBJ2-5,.,TGTGCCAGCAGTTACCCTCCGGGACACATTCAAGAGACCCAGTACTTC,CASSYPPGHIQETQYF
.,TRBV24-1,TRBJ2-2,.,TGTGCCACCAGTGATTTCGGTTTTGGGGACACCGGGGAGCTGTTTTTT,CATSDFGFGDTGELFF
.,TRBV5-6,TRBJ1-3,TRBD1,TGTGCCAGCAGCTTGGCAGGGACAGGGGCTGGAAACACCATATATTTT,CASSLAGTGAGNTIYF
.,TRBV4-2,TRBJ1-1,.,TGTGCCAGCAGCCAAGATAATGGAGGAATGAACACTGAAGCTTTCTTT,CASSQDNGGMNTEAFF
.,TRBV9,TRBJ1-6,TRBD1,TGTGCCAGCAGCGTAGAGGGGGGACAGGGAGATTCACCCCTCCACTTT,CASSVEGGQGDSPLHF
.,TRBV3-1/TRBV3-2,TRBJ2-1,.,TGTGCCAGCAGCCTCCGAGGGTCTAGCCTTGAGCAGTTCTTC,CASSLRGSSLEQFF
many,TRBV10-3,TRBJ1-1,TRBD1,TGTGCCATCAGTGAAACAGGGGTCTCTGAAGCTTTCTTT,CAISETGVSEAFF
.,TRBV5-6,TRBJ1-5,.,TGTGCCAGCAGCTTGGGGTTAAGCGATCAGCCCCAGCATTTT,CASSLGLSDQPQHF
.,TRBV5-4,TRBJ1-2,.,TGTGCCAGCAGCTTCCAGGGGAACTATGGCTACACCTTC,CASSFQGNYGYTF
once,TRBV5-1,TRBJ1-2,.,TGCGCCAGCAGCCCGGGACCTTCTAACTATGGCTACACCTTC,CASSPGPSNYGYTF
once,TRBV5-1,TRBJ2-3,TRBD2,TGCGCCAGCAGCTTGCAGTACTTAGGCGGGGGGGCCTTAGATACGCAGTATTTT,CASSLQYLGGGALDTQYF
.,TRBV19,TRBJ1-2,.,TGTGCCAGTATCCCATCCCGGCTTTCTAACTATGGCTACACCTTC,CASIPSRLSNYGYTF
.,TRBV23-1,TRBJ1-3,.,TGCGCCAGCAGTCAACCCTCGGGTCCCTTCTCTGGAAACACCATATATTTT,CASSQPSGPFSGNTIYF
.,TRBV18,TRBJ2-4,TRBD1,TGTGCCACGACTCTCAGACAGGGGGCGATGAACATTCAGTACTTC,CATTLRQGAMNIQYF
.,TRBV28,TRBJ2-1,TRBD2,TGTGCCAGCAGAGTACTAGCGGGAGGGTCAAAAAGCAATGAGCAGTTCTTC,CASRVLAGGSKSNEQFF
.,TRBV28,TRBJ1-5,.,TGTGCCAGCAGCCCGGGGAGAAGCAATCAGCCCCAGCATTTT,CASSPGRSNQPQHF
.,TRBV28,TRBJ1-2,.,TGTGCCAGCAGTAACCGGGGGCCCTATGGCTACACCTTC,CASSNRGPYGYTF
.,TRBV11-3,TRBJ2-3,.,TGTGCCGGGGGGGCTAGCGGAGCAGGAGATACGCAGTATTTT,CAGGASGAGDTQYF
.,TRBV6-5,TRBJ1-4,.,TGTGCCAGCAGGAAAGGACAAGATGAAAAACTGTTTTTT,CASRKGQDEKLFF
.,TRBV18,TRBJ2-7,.,TGTGCCAGCTCACCTCCCGGACAGCCCCTTGGTGAGCAGTACTTC,CASSPPGQPLGEQYF
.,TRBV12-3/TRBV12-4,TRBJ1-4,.,TGTGCCAGCAGTTCGGGGGAGGGAAAACTGTTTTTT,CASSSGEGKLFF
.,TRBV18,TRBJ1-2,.,TGTGCCAGCTCACGTCAAGAAGATCCTGGCTACACCTTC,CASSRQEDPGYTF
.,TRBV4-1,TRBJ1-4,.,TGCGCCAGCAGTTGGACTCGTACGGAAAAACTGTTTTTT,CASSWTRTEKLFF